This T cell receptor (beta chain) comes out of a study of T-cell memory formation after mild COVID-19. Points from the study as a whole: Mainly in CM and EM were contracting CD4+ clones; CD8+ were in EMRA.

TCRdb redid the calling of the 5' RACE reads with MiXCR, one entry per CDR3 protein. The data contain 150,000 to 200,000 distinct CDR3 sequences, roughly a fifth of them singletons. This clonotype turned up a few times. Its target is unknown. An end of the junction differs from the germline gene, which may be a read error. From germline, CDR1 is KGHSY and CDR2 FQNENV. The CDR3 length is 15 residues. The TCR comes from an adult woman who had mild COVID-19 (a few samples of this study predate the infection). Cell type and time point are not known. This chain uses TRBV16 with TRBJ2-7; 11 bases agree with TRBD1. The sequencing sample was made of PBMCs or a T cell subset sorted from them (not recorded which). Here the CDR3 reads CASSGLGQGDYELYF. In nucleotides, the CDR3 is TGTGCCAGCAGCGGTCTGGGACAGGGGGACTACGAGCTGTACTTC. The whole variable domain, remainder taken from reference TRBV16 and TRBJ2-7, is GEEVAQTPKHLVRGEGQKAKLYCAPIKGHSYVFWYQQVLKNEFKFLISFQNENVFDETGMPKERFSAKCLPNSPCSLEIQATKLEDSAVYFCASSGLGQGDYELYFGPGTRLTVT.